The rows below give T cell receptor beta chains drawn from one sample of a study of shared clonotypes between healthy human individuals. Data came from immunoSEQ multiplex PCR; TCRdb stores just in-frame clones and leaves some out. The profile shows approximately 2.5 million clones, around nine tenths of them singletons. Sequencing was done on a sample of naive CD4+ T cells sorted from blood. These receptor sequences come from a man younger than 30 in good health. CDR3s include the opening cysteine and the closing phenylalanine or tryptophan. Each record gives: D gene, V gene, J gene, clone size, CDR3 protein, CDR3 DNA. A D gene is named only where the DNA matches it firmly. Not every row has a clone size; where given, it reads once, few, many or a size class.

>.|TRBV6-5|TRBJ2-1|once
CASRLGRYNEQFF
TGTGCCAGTCGACTAGGCAGATACAATGAGCAGTTCTTC
>TRBD1|TRBV5-1|TRBJ2-7|.
CASSAGQGASYEQYF
TGCGCCAGCAGCGCCGGACAGGGGGCCTCCTACGAGCAGTACTTC
>.|TRBV5-4|TRBJ2-7|.
CASSPGVTPYEQYF
TGTGCCAGCAGCCCCGGGGTGACCCCCTACGAGCAGTACTTC
>TRBD2|TRBV7-2|TRBJ2-5|.
CASSLTSVQETQYF
TGTGCCAGCAGCTTGACTAGCGTTCAAGAGACCCAGTACTTC
>TRBD2|TRBV9|TRBJ2-3|.
CASTAAGGASTDTQYF
TGTGCCAGCACCGCAGCCGGGGGGGCAAGCACAGATACGCAGTATTTT
>TRBD2|TRBV5-1|TRBJ2-1|.
CASSPGLAGDNEQFF
TGCGCCAGCAGCCCCGGACTAGCGGGCGACAATGAGCAGTTCTTC
>.|TRBV29-1|TRBJ2-5|.
CSVLLGGTQYF
TGCAGCGTTCTTCTTGGGGGGACCCAGTACTTC
>.|TRBV12-5|TRBJ2-1|.
CASGLVMGNEQFF
TGTGCTAGTGGTTTGGTAATGGGTAATGAGCAGTTCTTC
>.|TRBV18|TRBJ2-7|once
CASSPPGIAYEQYF
TGTGCCAGCTCACCACCGGGTATTGCCTACGAGCAGTACTTC
>TRBD1|TRBV30|TRBJ2-7|.
CAWRPPWDRVGQYF
TGTGCCTGGAGGCCTCCTTGGGACAGGGTGGGGCAGTACTTC
>.|TRBV6-1|TRBJ1-1|.
CASSEASGVQLNTEAFF
TGTGCCAGCAGTGAAGCTAGTGGGGTCCAACTGAACACTGAAGCTTTCTTT
>.|TRBV6-1|TRBJ2-6|.
CASSAISSSGANVLTF
TGTGCCAGCAGTGCGATTTCGAGCTCTGGGGCCAACGTCCTGACTTTC
>.|TRBV18|TRBJ1-1|.
CASSPRENTEAFF
TGTGCCAGCTCACCCAGGGAGAACACTGAAGCTTTCTTT
>TRBD2|TRBV5-4|TRBJ2-7|.
CASSGGVGLAGYYEQYF
TGTGCCAGCAGCGGTGGTGTAGGGCTAGCGGGATACTACGAGCAGTACTTC
>.|TRBV28|TRBJ1-3|.
CASSLRGRNSGNTIYF
TGTGCCAGCAGTTTACGAGGCCGGAACTCTGGAAACACCATATATTTT
>.|TRBV19|TRBJ1-1|.
CASRTTAGLAEAFF
TGTGCCAGTAGAACTACGGCAGGGCTGGCTGAAGCTTTCTTT
>.|TRBV19|TRBJ2-3|.
CASSINTRQVGTDTQYF
TGTGCCAGTAGTATTAATACCCGGCAGGTTGGCACAGATACGCAGTATTTT
>TRBD1|TRBV2|TRBJ1-1|once
CAGRQGLYTEAFF
TGTGCCGGTAGACAGGGCCTATACACTGAAGCTTTCTTT
>TRBD1|TRBV9|TRBJ2-3|.
CASSGTGGQSWDTQYF
TGTGCCAGCAGCGGGACAGGGGGCCAAAGTTGGGATACGCAGTATTTT
>TRBD1|TRBV28|TRBJ2-2|.
CASSLLGQKSTGELFF
TGTGCCAGCAGTTTACTGGGACAGAAATCCACCGGGGAGCTGTTTTTT
>.|TRBV15|TRBJ2-4|.
CATSRGGAENIQYF
TGTGCCACCAGCAGAGGGGGCGCGGAAAACATTCAGTACTTC
>.|TRBV27|TRBJ2-3|.
CASSLRATSTDTQYF
TGTGCCAGCAGTTTAAGGGCGACTAGCACAGATACGCAGTATTTT
>TRBD2|TRBV11-2|TRBJ2-3|.
CASSLILLAGAVADTQYF
TGTGCCAGCAGCTTAATCTTACTTGCGGGAGCTGTCGCAGATACGCAGTATTTT
>TRBD1|TRBV18|TRBJ2-6|.
CASSPQGTGGAGANVLTF
TGTGCCAGCTCACCACAAGGGACAGGGGGAGCTGGGGCCAACGTCCTGACTTTC
>TRBD1|TRBV30|TRBJ2-5|once
CAWSTGQGEETQYF
TGTGCCTGGAGTACGGGACAGGGGGAAGAGACCCAGTACTTC
>TRBD1|TRBV5-1|TRBJ1-1|.
CASSPPGQGNTEAFF
TGCGCCAGCAGCCCTCCGGGACAGGGGAACACTGAAGCTTTCTTT
>TRBD1|TRBV19|TRBJ1-5|.
CASSLGQGPNQPQHF
TGTGCCAGTAGTTTGGGACAGGGACCTAATCAGCCCCAGCATTTT
>.|TRBV6-1|TRBJ2-7|.
CASKLGDSWVYEQYF
TGTGCCAGCAAACTCGGGGACTCCTGGGTCTACGAGCAGTACTTC
>.|TRBV5-1|TRBJ2-5|once
CASSLGQAVETQYF
TGCGCCAGCAGCTTGGGGCAGGCGGTAGAGACCCAGTACTTC
>.|TRBV11-3|TRBJ2-1|.
CASSGILAGEQFF
TGTGCCAGCAGCGGAATCCTCGCGGGGGAGCAGTTCTTC
>.|TRBV7-9|TRBJ1-3|.
CASRQDSGNTIYF
TGTGCCAGCAGGCAGGACTCTGGAAACACCATATATTTT
>TRBD2|TRBV19|TRBJ2-7|.
CASSTRTSGVRSSYEQYF
TGTGCCAGTAGTACCAGGACTAGCGGGGTCAGGAGCTCCTACGAGCAGTACTTC
>TRBD1|TRBV28|TRBJ2-7|.
CASSVDRGRTYEQYF
TGTGCCAGCAGTGTCGACAGGGGTAGAACCTACGAGCAGTACTTC
>TRBD2|TRBV7-6|TRBJ2-1|.
CASSRGPRGGDNEQFF
TGTGCCAGCAGCCGTGGCCCCCGGGGGGGCGACAATGAGCAGTTCTTC
>TRBD1|TRBV9|TRBJ1-2|.
CASSQQGFGYGYTF
TGTGCCAGCAGCCAACAGGGGTTCGGCTATGGCTACACCTTC
>.|TRBV30|TRBJ2-1|once
CAWKWPGRLYNEQFF
TGTGCCTGGAAATGGCCGGGACGTCTATACAATGAGCAGTTCTTC
>.|TRBV2|TRBJ2-6|once
CAGAGSGANVLTF
TGTGCCGGTGCTGGTTCAGGGGCCAACGTCCTGACTTTC
>.|TRBV6-6|TRBJ1-4|.
CASSYEGEKLFF
TGTGCCAGCAGTTATGAGGGAGAAAAACTGTTTTTT
>.|TRBV5-1|TRBJ2-1|.
CASSSQEKQFF
TGCGCCAGCAGCTCACAGGAGAAGCAGTTCTTC
>.|TRBV10-2|TRBJ1-1|few
CASSELRVGTEAFF
TGCGCCAGCAGTGAGCTAAGGGTGGGGACTGAAGCTTTCTTT